Each of the 9 T cell receptor beta chains below was sequenced from the same sample in a study of lymphopenia after photon versus proton radiotherapy. Some clones are missing from TCRdb's copy, which holds only in-frame ones; the method was immunoSEQ multiplex PCR. The table has more than 45,000 clones, roughly nine tenths seen once. The specimen comprised peripheral blood, sampled from a patient treated with photon-based radiotherapy. Every receptor here comes from a woman aged 40 to 50 with cholangiocarcinoma.

This sequence joins TRBV29-1 and TRBJ1-2; D is undetermined. Per germline, CDR1 SQVTM and CDR2 ANQGSEA. The CDR3 runs to 10 residues. V was shortened by 8 bases and J by 6 bases, with 10 bases between the two germline ends. CDR3 sequence reads: CSTLENGYTF. The CDR3 bases are TGCAGCACCCTCGAGAATGGCTACACCTTC.

V and J are TRBV7-2 and TRBJ2-7; TRBD2 aligns across 7 bases. The CDR3 consists of 15 residues. The germline CDR1 and CDR2 sequences are SGHTA and FQGNSA. The V segment lost 5 bases and the J segment 0 bases; nucleotides outside the gene matches: 7. CDR3: CASSRVGGSSYEQYF. CDR3 in DNA: TGTGCCAGCAGCCGGGTGGGAGGGAGCTCCTACGAGCAGTACTTC.

This chain uses TRBV10-3 with TRBJ2-7; possible D gene TRBD2, 6 bases. The germline V and J ends were trimmed by 6 bases and 1 base, with 19 bases remaining between them. The CDR3 spans 16 residues. Germline CDR1 and CDR2: ENHRY and SYGVKD. The CDR3 region is CAIRKPGEEGSYEQYF. CDR3 nucleotide sequence: TGTGCCATCAGGAAACCGGGGGAGGAAGGGTCCTACGAGCAGTACTTC.

The chain links TRBV2 to TRBJ2-1; 7 bases are a match to TRBD2. Germline-derived CDR1 and CDR2 are SNHLY and FYNNEI. This CDR3 is built from 17 residues. V was clipped by 5 bases and J by 4 bases; unmatched bases: 14. This chain's CDR3 is CASSPSGSGRGYNEQFF. The CDR3 DNA follows: TGTGCCAGCAGTCCCTCTGGTTCGGGGAGGGGTTACAATGAGCAGTTCTTC.

V and J are TRBV4-2 and TRBJ2-3; no reliable D call. The CDR3 is made up of 13 amino acids. The germline V gene has CDR1 LGHNA and CDR2 YNFKEQ. V was clipped by 3 bases and J by 6 bases, with 10 bases between them. The DNA for the CDR3 is TGTGCCAGCAGCCACCTAAGAGGTGATACGCAGTATTTT. The encoded protein is CASSHLRGDTQYF.

The chain combines TRBV11-3 with TRBJ2-2; D remains unclear. The V end was cut by 3 bases, the J end by 7 bases, with 15 bases between. CDR1 SGHNT and CDR2 YENEEA come from the germline V gene. This CDR3 is built from 15 residues. In DNA form, the CDR3 reads TGTGCCAGCAGCTTGGCAGGTCAGCAGGACGGGGAGCTGTTTTTT. It is translated as CASSLAGQQDGELFF. The full variable domain, its missing parts supplied by reference TRBV11-3 and TRBJ2-2, is EAGVVQSPRYKIIEKKQPVAFWCNPISGHNTLYWYLQNLGQGPELLIRYENEEAVDDSQLPKDRFSAERLKGVDSTLKIQPAELGDSAVYLCASSLAGQQDGELFFGEGSRLTVL.

V usage is TRBV7-9 and J usage is TRBJ1-5; 8 bases match TRBD1. CDR3 size: 17 residues. Looked up from germline, CDR1 is SEHNR and CDR2 is FQNEAQ (reference sequence). J lost 0 bases, V lost 3 bases, and 7 bases had no gene match. The CDR3 reads CASSFVGTGHSNQPQHF. In DNA, the CDR3 is TGTGCCAGCAGCTTCGTCGGGACAGGTCATAGCAATCAGCCCCAGCATTTT.

The genes are TRBV6-5 and TRBJ1-1; tentative D call: TRBD1 (6 bases). CDR1 and CDR2 (germline): MNHEY, SVGAGI. V was cut by 4 bases and J by 7 bases, with 16 bases left in between. The CDR3 contains 14 residues. The CDR3 DNA is TGTGCCAGCAGTTCCCAAGGGGGGCGGAGTGAAGCTTTCTTT. It yields the protein CASSSQGGRSEAFF.

This chain connects TRBV29-1 to TRBJ2-1, with 8 positions matching TRBD2. CDR1 is SQVTM and CDR2 is ANQGSEA in the germline V gene. The CDR3 spans 14 residues. Losses at the gene ends were 4 bases for V and 8 bases for J; bases not matched to a gene: 10. CDR3 nucleotides: TGCAGCGTTGTCCTCGGGACTAGTGCCGATGAGCAGTTCTTC. It translates to CSVVLGTSADEQFF.